Sequencing of this T cell receptor (beta chain) was carried out in a study of cytomegalovirus exposure and HLA in healthy donors. This clone has only a few counts. As yet, its antigen is unknown. V was clipped by 2 bases and J by 6 bases, with 11 bases between them. The CDR3 has 14 residues. In germline, CDR1 is SGHKS, CDR2 YYEKEE (reference sequence). General study results and limits: Among TCR beta chains, those listed as cytomegalovirus-associated numbered fewer than 200. Later on, an analysis found that several of the most significant clusters appeared to be linked to common viral pathogens, which included parvovirus B19.

The PCR was carried out with 60 Vbeta primers and 13 Jbeta primers. The table came from immunoSEQ multiplex PCR; TCRdb's copy has only in-frame clones and leaves some out. The sample carries 60,000 or so clones, approximately 77% recorded once. The TCR sequence derives from a woman aged 35 to 49 in good health and CMV-seropositive. The source material was PBMCs. This sequence joins TRBV5-5 and TRBJ2-2; a possible D gene is TRBD2 (7 bases). As DNA, the CDR3 is TGTGCCAGCAGCTTTCCGGGGGGCTCCGGGGAGCTGTTTTTT. This encodes CASSFPGGSGELFF.